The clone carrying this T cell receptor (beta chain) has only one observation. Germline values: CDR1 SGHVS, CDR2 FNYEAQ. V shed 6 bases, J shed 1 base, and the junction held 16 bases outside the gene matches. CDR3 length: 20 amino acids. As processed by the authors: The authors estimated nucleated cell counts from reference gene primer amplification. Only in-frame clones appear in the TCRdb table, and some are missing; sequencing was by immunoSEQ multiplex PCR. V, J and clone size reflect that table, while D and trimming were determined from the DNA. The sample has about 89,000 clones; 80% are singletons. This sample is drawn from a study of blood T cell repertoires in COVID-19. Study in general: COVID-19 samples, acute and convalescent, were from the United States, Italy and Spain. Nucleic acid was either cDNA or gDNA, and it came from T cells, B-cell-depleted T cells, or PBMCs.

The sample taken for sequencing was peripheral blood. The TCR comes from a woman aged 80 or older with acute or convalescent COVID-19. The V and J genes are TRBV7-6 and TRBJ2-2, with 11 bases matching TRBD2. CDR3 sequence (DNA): TGTGCCAGCAGTCTTCGTCCCCCTACTAGCGGGGGCTTGAACACCGGGGAGCTGTTTTTT. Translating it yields CASSLRPPTSGGLNTGELFF.